This T cell receptor beta chain was recorded in a study of cytomegalovirus exposure and HLA in healthy donors. Study outcomes and limitations: Later analysis showed TCR association rates varying by HLA locus, highest for DRB1 and lowest for HLA-C.

A word on this clone: Its antigen is not identified.

The PCR made use of 60 Vbeta and 13 Jbeta primers. Data came from immunoSEQ multiplex PCR; TCRdb stores just in-frame clones and leaves some out. The sample carries 150,000 or so clones, around 75% recorded once. Germline V gives CDR1 MDHEN, CDR2 SYDVKM. This CDR3 is built from 16 residues. The V end was cut by 6 bases, the J end by 6 bases, with 21 bases between. The chain couples TRBV28 to TRBJ1-5, with D perhaps TRBD1 (5 bases). The specimen was PBMCs. The origin of this receptor is a man aged 40-49 years in good health and CMV-seronegative. The DNA for the CDR3 is TGTGCCAGCAGACCTATTTCAGGGCGCCTTAGTCAGCCCCAGCATTTT. This gives the protein CASRPISGRLSQPQHF.